The rows below give T cell receptor beta chains drawn from one sample of a study of blood T cell repertoires in COVID-19. Clones were read by immunoSEQ multiplex PCR, and TCRdb kept only the in-frame ones, dropping some. The data hold some 96,000 clones, with around 85% observed a single time. The specimen was peripheral blood. These receptors all stem from a man over 45 with active or convalescent COVID-19. Both conserved end residues are part of each CDR3. Fields, in order: V gene, D gene, clone size, J gene, CDR3 DNA, CDR3 protein. The D gene is left open where the match is weak. Size is omitted from some rows. Given values are once, few, many or a class for expanded clones.

>TRBV19|NA|NA|TRBJ2-1
TGTGCCAGTAGTACCCTGACTAGTAGGAATGAGCAGTTCTTC
CASSTLTSRNEQFF
>TRBV27|NA|NA|TRBJ2-1
TGTGCCAGCAGTCCCCGGACTTCTCCACTCGCTAGCTCCTACAATGAGCAGTTCTTC
CASSPRTSPLASSYNEQFF
>TRBV5-4|NA|NA|TRBJ2-2
TGTGCCAGCAGCTTGGAGCACCGGGAGCTGTTTTTT
CASSLEHRELFF
>TRBV18|NA|once|TRBJ2-7
TGTGCCAGCTCACCACGCGACACCTCGGCCGAGCAGTACTTC
CASSPRDTSAEQYF
>TRBV5-8|NA|once|TRBJ1-3
TGTGCCAGCAGCTTGGAGCCCGGGTCCGGAAACACCATATATTTT
CASSLEPGSGNTIYF
>TRBV9|NA|NA|TRBJ1-5
TGTGCCAGCAGCGTAGGATGGTTGGGCCAGCCCCAGCATTTT
CASSVGWLGQPQHF
>TRBV19|NA|NA|TRBJ2-2
TGTGCCAGTAGTACGGAGAGGCTGACTAAGGTCACCGGGGAGCTGTTTTTT
CASSTERLTKVTGELFF
>TRBV24-1|TRBD2|NA|TRBJ2-1
TGTGCCACCAGTGATCGGGGGACTAAAGCAGGGTTGGGTGAGCAGTTCTTC
CATSDRGTKAGLGEQFF
>TRBV5-4|TRBD1|once|TRBJ1-2
TGTGCCGGATCCCAGACAGGGGGCTATGGCTACACCTTC
CAGSQTGGYGYTF
>TRBV4-2|NA|NA|TRBJ2-1
TGTGCCAGCAGCCAAGATACCAGCGGGTACTACAATGAGCAGTTCTTC
CASSQDTSGYYNEQFF
>TRBV6-5|TRBD1|once|TRBJ2-7
TGTGCCAGCAACAGTGGCCGGGACAGGGCCTACGAGCAGTACTTC
CASNSGRDRAYEQYF
>TRBV6-5|NA|NA|TRBJ1-5
TGTGCCAGCAGTCCTTCCCGGAATCAGCCCCAGCATTTT
CASSPSRNQPQHF
>TRBV5-4|NA|NA|TRBJ1-1
TGTGCCAGCAGCTTGGATCAGGGTGTGAACACTGAAGCTTTCTTT
CASSLDQGVNTEAFF
>TRBV24-1|TRBD1|NA|TRBJ2-2
TGTGCCACCAGTGACCCCGGTGGACAGGGGTTCACCGGGGAGCTGTTTTTT
CATSDPGGQGFTGELFF
>TRBV6-6|NA|NA|TRBJ1-3
TGTGCCAGCAGTTACAGTACTAGTGGAAACACCATATATTTT
CASSYSTSGNTIYF
>TRBV2|NA|once|TRBJ1-4
TGTGCCAGCAGTCGGAAGAGGGGGGAAAAACTGTTTTTT
CASSRKRGEKLFF
>TRBV5-6|NA|NA|TRBJ2-1
TGTGCCAGCAGCTTGGATTACAGGGCATATGAGCAGTTCTTC
CASSLDYRAYEQFF
>TRBV12-3/TRBV12-4|NA|NA|TRBJ1-1
TGTGCCAGCAGTTTAAAGGAGGACACTGAAGCTTTCTTT
CASSLKEDTEAFF
>TRBV30|NA|once|TRBJ1-4
TGTGCCTGGAGCCTCCCTTTGGGGGGACTAACTAATGAAAAACTGTTTTTT
CAWSLPLGGLTNEKLFF
>TRBV5-6|NA|NA|TRBJ2-1
TGTGCCAGCAGCCTAGCTTTACGTCGGGATAATGAGCAGTTCTTC
CASSLALRRDNEQFF
>TRBV11-2|TRBD2|NA|TRBJ2-1
TGTGCCAGCAGCCTTGGGGGGGGGTTGAATGAGCAGTTCTTC
CASSLGGGLNEQFF
>TRBV21-1|NA|NA|TRBJ1-3
TGTGCCAGCAGCAAAGAGTGGTGGAAGGGGAACAGGGCACTACCTGGAAACACCATATATTTT
CASSKEWWKGNRALPGNTIYF
>TRBV2|TRBD1|NA|TRBJ1-1
TGTGCCAGCACCTCGTTAGGGGGCCAAGCTTTCTTT
CASTSLGGQAFF
>TRBV11-2|TRBD2|NA|TRBJ2-3
TGTGCCAGCAGCTTAGTAGCGGGGATAGATACGCAGTATTTT
CASSLVAGIDTQYF
>TRBV5-1|NA|NA|TRBJ2-5
TGCGCCAGCAGCTCCGGAGGGGGCGCGGAGACCCAGTACTTC
CASSSGGGAETQYF
>TRBV19|TRBD2|NA|TRBJ2-1
TGTGCCAGTAGGGGGACTAGCGGGAGCTTCGGGTACAATGAGCAGTTCTTC
CASRGTSGSFGYNEQFF
>TRBV7-5|NA|NA|TRBJ2-1
NA
CVRSFGGGSPTKVNEQFF
>TRBV7-9|TRBD2|few|TRBJ2-3
TGTGCCAGCAGCACCGCTAGCGGGCAGAGCACAGATACGCAGTATTTT
CASSTASGQSTDTQYF
>TRBV5-4|NA|NA|TRBJ1-2
TGTGCCAGCAGCCCGGACAGACGCTATGGCTACACCTTC
CASSPDRRYGYTF
>TRBV2|TRBD1|NA|TRBJ2-7
TGTGCCAGCAGGGACAGGGGAGACGAGCAGTACTTC
CASRDRGDEQYF
>TRBV30|NA|NA|TRBJ1-1
TGTGCCTGGAGCGGGGGTATGGAAGCTTTCTTT
CAWSGGMEAFF
>TRBV19|TRBD1|NA|TRBJ2-7
TGTGCCAGTAGTACCAGGGACAGGCCTTCCTACGAGCAGTACTTC
CASSTRDRPSYEQYF
>TRBV29-1|TRBD1|once|TRBJ2-7
TGCAGCGTTACAGGGGGCCTCCCCTCCTACGAGCAGTACTTC
CSVTGGLPSYEQYF
>TRBV7-9|NA|NA|TRBJ2-7
TGTGCCAGCAGCCCCTGGGACAAGGCCCTAGGGGAGCAGTACTTC
CASSPWDKALGEQYF
>TRBV6-5|TRBD2|NA|TRBJ2-5
TGTGCCAGCAAGAAACTAGCGGGAGGGCAAGAGACCCAGTACTTC
CASKKLAGGQETQYF
>TRBV6-5|TRBD1|NA|TRBJ2-2
TGTGCCAGCAGCCGGGACAGGATCACCGGGGAGCTGTTTTTT
CASSRDRITGELFF
>TRBV27|NA|NA|TRBJ2-1
TGTGCCAGCAGTCCCTTGCGGGGCGGTTTCGGGGATGAGCAGTTCTTC
CASSPLRGGFGDEQFF
>TRBV30|NA|NA|TRBJ2-5
TGTGCCTGGAGTGTCCAGGTCGAGACCCAGTACTTC
CAWSVQVETQYF
>TRBV9|TRBD2|NA|TRBJ2-3
TGTGCCAGCAGCTTGGGGTGGGGACTAGAAAGCACAGATACGCAGTATTTT
CASSLGWGLESTDTQYF
>TRBV6-2/TRBV6-3|NA|NA|TRBJ2-7
TGTGCCAGCAGTTACTCAGGACAGTCGATATACGAGCAGTACTTC
CASSYSGQSIYEQYF
>TRBV5-4|NA|NA|TRBJ2-1
TGTGCCAGCAGCCGGGATCTAGGCTTCCGCAATGAGCAGTTCTTC
CASSRDLGFRNEQFF
>TRBV11-2|TRBD1|once|TRBJ1-2
TGTGCCAGCAGCTTAGTACAGACAGGGGATGGCTACACCTTC
CASSLVQTGDGYTF
>TRBV30|TRBD1|NA|TRBJ1-1
TGTGCCTGGAGGACAGGGGCGGTTGGTGTAGCTTTCTTT
CAWRTGAVGVAFF
>TRBV7-7|NA|NA|TRBJ2-1
TGTGCTAGCAGCGCTACCCTCAACAATGAGCAGTTCTTC
CASSATLNNEQFF
>TRBV12-5|NA|NA|TRBJ2-1
TGTGCTAGTGGTTTCAGGGGTTCCTACAATGAGCAGTTCTTC
CASGFRGSYNEQFF
>TRBV5-1|NA|NA|TRBJ1-1
TGCGCCAGCAGCTTCCAGAACACTGAAGCTTTCTTT
CASSFQNTEAFF
>TRBV29-1|NA|NA|TRBJ1-1
TGCAGCGCGACCGGCTTCCCAGGGAGGTTTGAAGCTTTCTTT
CSATGFPGRFEAFF
>TRBV5-6|TRBD1|NA|TRBJ1-1
TGTGCCAGCAGCCGGACAGGGGGCCGGAACACTGAAGCTTTCTTT
CASSRTGGRNTEAFF